Listed below are T cell receptor beta chains from one sample, sequenced in a study of T cell responses to AZD1222 COVID-19 vaccine. TCRdb's copy holds only in-frame clones and misses some; the assay was immunoSEQ multiplex PCR. Of tens of thousands of clones listed, just under 90% were seen once; the top ten hold 2.8%. This sample comprised peripheral blood, obtained on day 0 of MenACWY control vaccination. These receptors came from an adult in good health. The CDR3 runs from the conserved cysteine through the conserved F or W. Each record gives: clone size, J gene, D gene, V gene, CDR3 protein, CDR3 DNA. The D gene is left open where the match is weak. Clone sizes are given selectively: once, few, many, or a class where the clone is expanded.

abundance: -
j_gene: TRBJ2-1
d_gene: -
v_gene: TRBV5-8
CDR3aa: CASSLVGGGYNEQFF
CDR3nt: TGTGCCAGCAGCTTGGTGGGGGGCGGGTACAATGAGCAGTTCTTC

abundance: -
j_gene: TRBJ1-4
d_gene: -
v_gene: TRBV3-1/TRBV3-2
CDR3aa: CASSQGGSPLGGEKLFF
CDR3nt: TGTGCCAGCAGCCAAGGAGGGTCCCCCTTAGGAGGGGAAAAACTGTTTTTT

abundance: -
j_gene: TRBJ2-3
d_gene: -
v_gene: TRBV11-3
CDR3aa: CASSPWTTNLTDTQYF
CDR3nt: TGTGCCAGCAGCCCCTGGACTACCAATTTAACAGATACGCAGTATTTT

abundance: -
j_gene: TRBJ2-1
d_gene: TRBD1
v_gene: TRBV5-4
CDR3aa: CASSLRDRVINEQFF
CDR3nt: TGTGCCAGCAGCTTGCGGGACAGGGTTATAAATGAGCAGTTCTTC

abundance: -
j_gene: TRBJ2-7
d_gene: -
v_gene: TRBV5-4
CDR3aa: CASSLEQGGGEQYF
CDR3nt: TGTGCCAGCAGCTTGGAGCAGGGCGGTGGCGAGCAGTACTTC

abundance: -
j_gene: TRBJ1-4
d_gene: -
v_gene: TRBV5-4
CDR3aa: CASSLVGVGEKLFF
CDR3nt: TGTGCCAGCAGCTTGGTGGGGGTTGGTGAAAAACTGTTTTTT

abundance: -
j_gene: TRBJ2-7
d_gene: -
v_gene: TRBV5-6
CDR3aa: CASSSPGPEDWEQYF
CDR3nt: TGTGCCAGCAGCTCGCCAGGGCCCGAGGATTGGGAGCAGTACTTC

abundance: -
j_gene: TRBJ1-5
d_gene: -
v_gene: TRBV19
CDR3aa: CASEDFGGGRNQPQHF
CDR3nt: TGTGCCAGTGAAGATTTTGGGGGCGGACGCAATCAGCCCCAGCATTTT

abundance: -
j_gene: TRBJ2-1
d_gene: TRBD2
v_gene: TRBV7-2
CDR3aa: CASSLELAGAYNEQFF
CDR3nt: TGTGCCAGCAGCTTAGAACTAGCGGGGGCCTACAATGAGCAGTTCTTC

abundance: -
j_gene: TRBJ2-5
d_gene: -
v_gene: TRBV9
CDR3aa: CASSVGTREETQYF
CDR3nt: TGTGCCAGCAGCGTCGGGACGAGGGAAGAGACCCAGTACTTC

abundance: -
j_gene: TRBJ2-1
d_gene: -
v_gene: TRBV5-1
CDR3aa: CASSLRETGYNEQFF
CDR3nt: TGCGCCAGCAGCTTGAGGGAAACCGGCTACAATGAGCAGTTCTTC

abundance: -
j_gene: TRBJ2-7
d_gene: TRBD1
v_gene: TRBV5-1
CDR3aa: CASSLERQGFPSYEQYF
CDR3nt: TGCGCCAGCAGCTTGGAAAGACAGGGATTCCCGTCCTACGAGCAGTACTTC

abundance: once
j_gene: TRBJ1-6
d_gene: -
v_gene: TRBV19
CDR3aa: CASSGYMGELSNSPLHF
CDR3nt: TGTGCCAGTAGTGGATACATGGGAGAGTTGTCCAATTCACCCCTCCACTTT

abundance: -
j_gene: TRBJ1-1
d_gene: -
v_gene: TRBV13
CDR3aa: CASSLGEGGWNTEAFF
CDR3nt: TGTGCCAGCAGCTTAGGCGAGGGGGGATGGAACACTGAAGCTTTCTTT

abundance: few
j_gene: TRBJ1-1
d_gene: TRBD1
v_gene: TRBV7-9
CDR3aa: CASGQGAKNEAFF
CDR3nt: TGTGCCAGCGGACAGGGGGCGAAGAATGAAGCTTTCTTT

abundance: -
j_gene: TRBJ1-6
d_gene: -
v_gene: TRBV5-1
CDR3aa: CASSLRRDYNSPLHF
CDR3nt: TGCGCCAGCAGCTTGAGGAGGGACTATAATTCACCCCTCCACTTT

abundance: -
j_gene: TRBJ1-2
d_gene: -
v_gene: TRBV30
CDR3aa: CAWRAQANYGYTF
CDR3nt: TGTGCCTGGAGGGCACAGGCTAACTATGGCTACACCTTC

abundance: -
j_gene: TRBJ1-2
d_gene: -
v_gene: TRBV28
CDR3aa: CASSLWGGGSGGYTF
CDR3nt: TGTGCCAGCAGTTTATGGGGCGGGGGAAGCGGTGGCTACACCTTC

abundance: -
j_gene: TRBJ2-2
d_gene: -
v_gene: TRBV4-2
CDR3aa: CASSDGGRTNTGELFF
CDR3nt: TGTGCCAGCAGCGACGGGGGCCGGACGAACACCGGGGAGCTGTTTTTT

abundance: -
j_gene: TRBJ1-1
d_gene: -
v_gene: TRBV9
CDR3aa: CASSPRLGSTEAFF
CDR3nt: TGTGCCAGCAGCCCCCGGTTGGGGAGTACTGAAGCTTTCTTT

abundance: few
j_gene: TRBJ2-7
d_gene: -
v_gene: TRBV5-1
CDR3aa: CASSGDGRSYEQYF
CDR3nt: TGCGCCAGCAGCGGGGACGGCCGGTCCTACGAGCAGTACTTC

abundance: -
j_gene: TRBJ2-1
d_gene: -
v_gene: TRBV5-5
CDR3aa: CASSSDGQPSSYNEQFF
CDR3nt: TGTGCCAGCAGCTCGGATGGACAGCCCAGCTCCTACAATGAGCAGTTCTTC

abundance: -
j_gene: TRBJ2-2
d_gene: -
v_gene: TRBV10-3
CDR3aa: CAISESGGPTAGELFF
CDR3nt: TGTGCCATCAGTGAGTCCGGGGGGCCCACCGCCGGGGAGCTGTTTTTT

abundance: -
j_gene: TRBJ2-1
d_gene: TRBD1
v_gene: TRBV6-4
CDR3aa: CASTGTGSYNEQFF
CDR3nt: TGTGCCAGCACCGGGACAGGCTCCTACAATGAGCAGTTCTTC

abundance: -
j_gene: TRBJ2-3
d_gene: -
v_gene: TRBV27
CDR3aa: CASNLEILETGRTDTQYF
CDR3nt: TGTGCCAGCAACCTAGAGATCCTCGAAACGGGTCGCACAGATACGCAGTATTTT

abundance: -
j_gene: TRBJ1-2
d_gene: -
v_gene: TRBV28
CDR3aa: CASTNAGLKGYGYTF
CDR3nt: TGTGCCAGCACCAACGCCGGGCTTAAGGGCTATGGCTACACCTTC

abundance: -
j_gene: TRBJ2-7
d_gene: -
v_gene: TRBV27
CDR3aa: CASSLRHRNTYEQYF
CDR3nt: TGTGCCAGCAGTCTTCGGCATCGGAACACCTACGAGCAGTACTTC

abundance: -
j_gene: TRBJ1-1
d_gene: -
v_gene: TRBV29-1
CDR3aa: CSVVLATDEAFF
CDR3nt: TGCAGCGTTGTGCTGGCAACCGATGAAGCTTTCTTT

abundance: -
j_gene: TRBJ1-2
d_gene: -
v_gene: TRBV9
CDR3aa: CASSVAGVANYGYTF
CDR3nt: TGTGCCAGCAGCGTAGCTGGGGTTGCTAACTATGGCTACACCTTC

abundance: -
j_gene: TRBJ2-2
d_gene: TRBD2
v_gene: TRBV4-1
CDR3aa: CASSQDQRGGNGELFF
CDR3nt: TGCGCCAGCAGCCAAGACCAGCGGGGGGGAAACGGGGAGCTGTTTTTT

abundance: -
j_gene: TRBJ1-5
d_gene: TRBD1
v_gene: TRBV18
CDR3aa: CASSPSTGEGGQPQHF
CDR3nt: TGTGCCAGCTCACCATCAACAGGGGAGGGAGGTCAGCCCCAGCATTTT

abundance: -
j_gene: TRBJ1-1
d_gene: TRBD1
v_gene: TRBV6-5
CDR3aa: CASSPTGVAEAFF
CDR3nt: TGTGCCAGCAGTCCTACAGGGGTGGCTGAAGCTTTCTTT

abundance: -
j_gene: TRBJ1-2
d_gene: -
v_gene: TRBV7-2
CDR3aa: CASSPAGTQNYGYTF
CDR3nt: TGTGCCAGCAGCCCCGCCGGGACACAGAACTATGGCTACACCTTC

abundance: -
j_gene: TRBJ1-2
d_gene: -
v_gene: TRBV28
CDR3aa: CASSLGPGGRGYTF
CDR3nt: TGTGCCAGCAGTTTGGGGCCCGGGGGCCGGGGCTACACCTTC

abundance: few
j_gene: TRBJ1-4
d_gene: -
v_gene: TRBV27
CDR3aa: CASSLWGASEKLFF
CDR3nt: TGTGCCAGCAGTTTATGGGGGGCCAGTGAAAAACTGTTTTTT

abundance: -
j_gene: TRBJ2-1
d_gene: TRBD2
v_gene: TRBV7-6
CDR3aa: CASSLIWGLAGDNEQFF
CDR3nt: TGTGCCAGCAGCTTAATTTGGGGACTAGCGGGGGACAATGAGCAGTTCTTC

abundance: -
j_gene: TRBJ1-1
d_gene: -
v_gene: TRBV19
CDR3aa: CASSMLARGDAEAFF
CDR3nt: TGTGCCAGTAGTATGCTAGCGCGGGGTGACGCTGAAGCTTTCTTT

abundance: -
j_gene: TRBJ1-1
d_gene: TRBD1
v_gene: TRBV30
CDR3aa: CAWSSRGRTEAFF
CDR3nt: TGTGCCTGGAGTTCCAGGGGGAGGACTGAAGCTTTCTTT

abundance: once
j_gene: TRBJ2-3
d_gene: TRBD2
v_gene: TRBV5-4
CDR3aa: CASSFERGGSLEDTQYF
CDR3nt: TGTGCCAGCAGCTTTGAGCGGGGGGGCTCTTTGGAAGATACGCAGTATTTT

abundance: -
j_gene: TRBJ1-1
d_gene: -
v_gene: TRBV13
CDR3aa: CASSLISEAFF
CDR3nt: TGTGCCAGCAGCTTAATCTCTGAAGCTTTCTTT

abundance: -
j_gene: TRBJ1-2
d_gene: TRBD1
v_gene: TRBV7-9
CDR3aa: CASSLGTGTYGYTF
CDR3nt: TGTGCCAGCAGCTTAGGGACAGGGACCTATGGCTACACCTTC

abundance: -
j_gene: TRBJ2-3
d_gene: -
v_gene: TRBV3-1/TRBV3-2
CDR3aa: CASSQDRGFLVDTQYF
CDR3nt: TGTGCCAGCAGCCAAGATCGGGGATTTCTAGTGGATACGCAGTATTTT

abundance: -
j_gene: TRBJ2-3
d_gene: TRBD2
v_gene: TRBV7-9
CDR3aa: CASSLPGGRTDTQYF
CDR3nt: TGTGCCAGCAGCTTACCCGGGGGGAGGACAGATACGCAGTATTTT

abundance: -
j_gene: TRBJ2-7
d_gene: -
v_gene: TRBV7-2
CDR3aa: CASSRDLGNEQYF
CDR3nt: TGTGCCAGCAGCCGGGACCTAGGTAACGAGCAGTACTTC

abundance: -
j_gene: TRBJ2-5
d_gene: -
v_gene: TRBV11-2
CDR3aa: CASSLARGPPQETQYF
CDR3nt: TGTGCCAGCAGCTTAGCAAGGGGCCCCCCACAAGAGACCCAGTACTTC

abundance: -
j_gene: TRBJ2-3
d_gene: -
v_gene: TRBV7-3
CDR3aa: CASSSGAGTTDTQYF
CDR3nt: TGTGCCAGCAGCTCCGGGGCGGGAACCACAGATACGCAGTATTTT

abundance: -
j_gene: TRBJ1-2
d_gene: -
v_gene: TRBV19
CDR3aa: CASRAGVVYGYTF
CDR3nt: TGTGCCAGTAGGGCAGGGGTTGTCTATGGCTACACCTTC

abundance: -
j_gene: TRBJ1-2
d_gene: -
v_gene: TRBV5-5
CDR3aa: CASSLDGWNNYGYTF
CDR3nt: TGTGCCAGCAGCTTGGACGGATGGAACAACTATGGCTACACCTTC

abundance: -
j_gene: TRBJ1-2
d_gene: -
v_gene: TRBV6-5
CDR3aa: CASRHTLTAEGYTF
CDR3nt: TGTGCCAGCAGACATACACTAACAGCGGAAGGCTACACCTTC

abundance: -
j_gene: TRBJ1-5
d_gene: TRBD1
v_gene: TRBV10-3
CDR3aa: CAIRNDPGQGSWDQPQHF
CDR3nt: TGTGCCATCAGGAACGACCCGGGACAGGGATCGTGGGATCAGCCCCAGCATTTT

abundance: -
j_gene: TRBJ2-7
d_gene: TRBD2
v_gene: TRBV4-3
CDR3aa: CASSQDLAGVYEQYF
CDR3nt: TGCGCCAGCAGCCAAGACCTAGCGGGGGTCTACGAGCAGTACTTC

abundance: -
j_gene: TRBJ2-2
d_gene: -
v_gene: TRBV7-6
CDR3aa: CASSLPGDTGELFF
CDR3nt: TGTGCCAGCAGCTTACCTGGAGACACCGGGGAGCTGTTTTTT

abundance: -
j_gene: TRBJ1-5
d_gene: TRBD1
v_gene: TRBV15
CDR3aa: CATSRGQGVNQPQHF
CDR3nt: TGTGCCACCAGCAGGGGACAGGGCGTCAATCAGCCCCAGCATTTT

abundance: -
j_gene: TRBJ1-2
d_gene: -
v_gene: TRBV19
CDR3aa: CASSRGGDNYGYTF
CDR3nt: TGTGCCAGTAGTCGGGGAGGGGATAACTATGGCTACACCTTC

abundance: -
j_gene: TRBJ1-4
d_gene: -
v_gene: TRBV7-2
CDR3aa: CASSLVGGYNEKLFF
CDR3nt: TGTGCCAGCAGCTTAGTAGGGGGATATAATGAAAAACTGTTTTTT

abundance: -
j_gene: TRBJ1-2
d_gene: -
v_gene: TRBV7-9
CDR3aa: CASGGPGDGYGYTF
CDR3nt: TGTGCCAGCGGGGGGCCAGGGGACGGCTATGGCTACACCTTC

abundance: -
j_gene: TRBJ1-5
d_gene: -
v_gene: TRBV20-1
CDR3aa: CSASKPDGPNQPQHF
CDR3nt: TGCAGTGCTAGTAAGCCCGACGGACCCAATCAGCCCCAGCATTTT

abundance: -
j_gene: TRBJ1-2
d_gene: -
v_gene: TRBV28
CDR3aa: CASSPDRFYGYTF
CDR3nt: TGTGCCAGCAGCCCGGACAGATTCTATGGCTACACCTTC

abundance: -
j_gene: TRBJ2-4
d_gene: -
v_gene: TRBV19
CDR3aa: CASSILAGGRAKNIQYF
CDR3nt: TGTGCCAGTAGTATACTGGCAGGAGGTAGGGCCAAAAACATTCAGTACTTC

abundance: -
j_gene: TRBJ2-2
d_gene: TRBD2
v_gene: TRBV11-3
CDR3aa: CASRLTSGGANTGELFF
CDR3nt: TGTGCCAGCAGGCTAACTAGCGGGGGGGCGAACACCGGGGAGCTGTTTTTT